This T cell receptor beta chain is from a study of blood T cell repertoires in COVID-19. Study at large: Cohort 3 donors were reported recovered after two negative PCRs, clearance, or symptom resolution. Samples came from the United States, Italy and Spain, spanning acute and convalescent COVID-19.

CDR3 size: 16 residues. Unmatched junction bases numbered 14, after V lost 4 bases and J lost 9 bases. Germline V lookup: CDR1 MGHRA, CDR2 YSYEKL. Study members were between about 18 and 100 years old and lived in 24 US regions. Cohort placement rested on clinical history that participants reported themselves. Using immunoSEQ multiplex PCR, the repertoire was profiled, and TCRdb retains in-frame clones only, with some absent. The sample yields 210,000 or so clones, about 86% seen once. The V gene is TRBV4-1, the J gene TRBJ2-1; TRBD1 matches 8 bases. The TCR comes from a woman between 50 and 59 years old in a cohort exposed to, infected with or recovered from COVID-19 (not recorded which). Material for sequencing was PBMCs or T cells enriched from blood (not recorded which). CDR3 sequence: CASSPLIGRGPGEQFF. CDR3 DNA: TGCGCCAGCAGCCCACTTATTGGCAGGGGGCCGGGTGAGCAGTTCTTC.